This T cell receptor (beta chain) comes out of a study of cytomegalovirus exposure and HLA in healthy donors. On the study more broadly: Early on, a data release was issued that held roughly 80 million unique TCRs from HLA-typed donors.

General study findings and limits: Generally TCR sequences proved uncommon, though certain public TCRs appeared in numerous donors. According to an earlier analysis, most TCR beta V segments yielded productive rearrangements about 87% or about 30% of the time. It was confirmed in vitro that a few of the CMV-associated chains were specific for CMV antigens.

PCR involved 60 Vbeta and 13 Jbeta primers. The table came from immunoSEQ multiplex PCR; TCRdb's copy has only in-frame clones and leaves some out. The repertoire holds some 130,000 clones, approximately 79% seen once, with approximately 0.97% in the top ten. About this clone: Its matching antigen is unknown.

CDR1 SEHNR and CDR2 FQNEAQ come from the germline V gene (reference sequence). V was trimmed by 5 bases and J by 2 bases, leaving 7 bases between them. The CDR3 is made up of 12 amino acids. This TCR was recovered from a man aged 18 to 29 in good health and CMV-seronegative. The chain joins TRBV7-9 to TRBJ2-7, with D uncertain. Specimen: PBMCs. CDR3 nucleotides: TGTGCCAGCAGCCAGGCTGCCTACGAGCAGTACTTC. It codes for CASSQAAYEQYF.